This T cell receptor (beta chain) was observed in a study of T-cell reconstitution after alpha-beta-depleted transplantation in children. A library of TCRbeta sequences, prepared with unique molecular identifiers, was generated. TCRdb redid the calling of the PCR reads with MiXCR, one entry per CDR3 protein. The sample holds around 580,000 distinct CDR3 sequences, 20% to 30% seen once. General study points: Reported findings indicate that, about two months after transplant, alpha-beta T cells came from several hundred expanded clones, which were derived from non-depleted graft cells.

In the case of this clonotype: As yet, its antigen is unknown.

This specimen was PBMCs, taken before TCRalphabeta/CD19-depleted stem cell transplant. The receptor was isolated from a boy in the first two years of life with Wiskott-Aldrich syndrome, due to receive a stem cell transplant.

CDR3 loop: CASTPGANVLTF. The CDR3 DNA follows: TGTGCCAGCACTCCTGGGGCCAACGTCCTGACTTTC. V and J are TRBV12-3 or TRBV12-4 and TRBJ2-6; D is unresolved. This CDR3 has 12 amino acids. The V end was cut by 7 bases, the J end by 2 bases, with 3 bases between.